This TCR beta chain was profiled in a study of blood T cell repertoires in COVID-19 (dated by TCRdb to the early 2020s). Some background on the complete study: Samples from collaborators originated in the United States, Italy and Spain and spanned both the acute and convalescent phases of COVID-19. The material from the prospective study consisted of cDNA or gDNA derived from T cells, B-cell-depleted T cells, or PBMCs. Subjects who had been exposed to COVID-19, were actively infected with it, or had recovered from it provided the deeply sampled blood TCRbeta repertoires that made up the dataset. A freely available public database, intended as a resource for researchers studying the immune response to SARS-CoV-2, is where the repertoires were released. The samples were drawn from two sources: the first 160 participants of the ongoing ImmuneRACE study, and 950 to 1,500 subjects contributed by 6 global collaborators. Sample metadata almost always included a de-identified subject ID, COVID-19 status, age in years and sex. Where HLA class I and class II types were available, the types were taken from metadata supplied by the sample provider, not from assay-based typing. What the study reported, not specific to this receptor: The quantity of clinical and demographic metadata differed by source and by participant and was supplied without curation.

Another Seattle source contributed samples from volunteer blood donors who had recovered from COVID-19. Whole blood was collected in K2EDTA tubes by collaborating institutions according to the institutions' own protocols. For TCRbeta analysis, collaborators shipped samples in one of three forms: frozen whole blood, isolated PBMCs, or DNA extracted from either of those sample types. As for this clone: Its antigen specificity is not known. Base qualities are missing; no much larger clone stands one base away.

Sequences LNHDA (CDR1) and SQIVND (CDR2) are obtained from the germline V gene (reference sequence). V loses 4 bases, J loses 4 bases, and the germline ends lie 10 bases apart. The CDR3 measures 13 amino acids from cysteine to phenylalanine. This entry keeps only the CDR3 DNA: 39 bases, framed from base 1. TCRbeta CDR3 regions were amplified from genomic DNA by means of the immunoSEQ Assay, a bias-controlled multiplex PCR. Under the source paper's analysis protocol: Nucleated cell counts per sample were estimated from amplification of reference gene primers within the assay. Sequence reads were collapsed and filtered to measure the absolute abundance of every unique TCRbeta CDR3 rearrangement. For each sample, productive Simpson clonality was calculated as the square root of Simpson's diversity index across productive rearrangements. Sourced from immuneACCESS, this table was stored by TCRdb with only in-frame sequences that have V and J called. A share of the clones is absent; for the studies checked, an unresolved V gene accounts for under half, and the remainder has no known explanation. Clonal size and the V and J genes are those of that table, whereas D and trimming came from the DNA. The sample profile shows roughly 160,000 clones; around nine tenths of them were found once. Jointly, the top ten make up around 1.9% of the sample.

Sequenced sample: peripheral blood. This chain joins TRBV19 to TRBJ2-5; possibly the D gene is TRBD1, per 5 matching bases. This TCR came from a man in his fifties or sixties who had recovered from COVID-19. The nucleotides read TGTGCCAGTAGTAGCGACAGACGAGAGACCCAGTACTTC. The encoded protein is CASSSDRRETQYF.